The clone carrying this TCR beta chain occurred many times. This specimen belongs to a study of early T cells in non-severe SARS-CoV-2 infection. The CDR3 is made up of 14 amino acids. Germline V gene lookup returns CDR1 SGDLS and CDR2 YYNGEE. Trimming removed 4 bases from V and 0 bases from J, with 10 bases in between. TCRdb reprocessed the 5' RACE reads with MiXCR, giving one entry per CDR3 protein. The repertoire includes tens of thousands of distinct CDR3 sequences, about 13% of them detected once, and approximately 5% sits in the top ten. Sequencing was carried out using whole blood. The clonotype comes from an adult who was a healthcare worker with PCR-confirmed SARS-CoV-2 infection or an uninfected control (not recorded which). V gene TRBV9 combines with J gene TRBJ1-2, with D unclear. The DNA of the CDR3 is TGTGCCAGCAGCCTTGGACGGGCTAACTATGGCTACACCTTC. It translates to CASSLGRANYGYTF.